Below are 21 T cell receptor beta chains sequenced from a single sample in a study of human T cells and chemical hapten exposure. Time point specified: patch test 1, 2 weeks after DPC sensitization. Noted treatment: therapeutic diphenylcyclopropenone sensitization with weekly scalp DPC. A single record per CDR3 protein comes from TCRdb applying MiXCR to the RACE reads. The table includes tens of thousands of distinct CDR3 sequences, 12% detected once. The sequencing used whole blood, collected in connection with sensitization to the hapten diphenylcyclopropenone (DPC). The receptor source for this set is a woman aged 55-69 years with alopecia areata. Some clones in this sample may be carry-over from other donors' samples.

Many counts were recorded for this clonotype. This rearrangement joins TRBV29-1 to TRBJ2-7, with 10 bases identical to TRBD1. Losses at the gene ends were 2 bases for V and 2 bases for J; bases not matched to a gene: 6. This CDR3 is built from 15 residues. Germline lookup yields CDR1 SQVTM and CDR2 ANQGSEA. The DNA for the CDR3 is TGCAGCGTTGAAATATCCGGGACAGGGGCCTACGAGCAGTACTTC. The encoded protein is CSVEISGTGAYEQYF.

This clonotype turned up a few times. The rearrangement uses TRBV25-1 and TRBJ2-1; D is possibly TRBD1 or TRBD2 (5 bases each). V shed 3 bases and J shed 0 bases, with 12 bases lying between them. CDR3 size: 16 residues. Germline V gene lookup returns CDR1 MGHDK and CDR2 SYGVNS. The chain's CDR3 is CASSEGRLSSYNEQFF. The CDR3 DNA sequence: TGTGCCAGCAGTGAGGGACGGTTAAGCTCCTACAATGAGCAGTTCTTC.

This clonotype has ten or more counts. The rearrangement uses TRBV6-5 and TRBJ2-5; D not resolved. The CDR3 totals 14 residues. Germline CDR1 and CDR2: MNHEY and SVGAGI. The V end lost 3 bases, the J end lost 5 bases, and 13 bases lay between the germline ends. The CDR3 nucleotides read TGTGCCAGCAGTTATGACCCCTTCGGGGAGACCCAGTACTTC. This codes for CASSYDPFGETQYF.

The V gene is TRBV10-2, the J gene TRBJ2-7; TRBD1 is a possible D gene (6 bases). V was clipped by 10 bases and J by 9 bases, with 16 bases between them. The CDR3 is 11 amino acids. Germline CDR1 reads WSHSY; CDR2 reads SAAADI. The CDR3 loop is CATKDREVQYF. CDR3 coding DNA: TGCGCCACCAAGGACAGAGAAGTGCAGTACTTC.

This clonotype was found many times. This rearrangement joins TRBV20-1 to TRBJ2-2, with D perhaps matching TRBD1 (6 bases). V was clipped by 3 bases and J by 6 bases, with 17 bases between them. CDR1 is DFQATT and CDR2 is SNEGSKA in the germline V gene (reference sequence). The CDR3 is made up of 15 amino acids. The CDR3 loop reads CSARAGAKTSGELFF. The CDR3 DNA sequence: TGCAGTGCTAGGGCAGGGGCAAAGACCTCCGGGGAGCTGTTTTTT.

This clonotype came up many times. The genes are TRBV11-2 and TRBJ1-5, with a tentative D call TRBD1 (5 bases). Trimming shortened V by 2 bases and J by 8 bases, and 13 bases separated the two germline ends. The CDR3 has 14 residues. Germline V gives CDR1 SGHAT, CDR2 FQNNGV. CDR3 bases: TGTGCCAGCAGCTTATTGGTCGGGGGGGAGCCCCAGCATTTT. This translates into CASSLLVGGEPQHF.

This clonotype was seen a handful of times. The DNA of the CDR3 is TGTGCCAGCAGCCAAGGGGCCACAGATACGCAGTATTTT. Protein product: CASSQGATDTQYF. This rearrangement joins TRBV3-1 to TRBJ2-3; D remains ambiguous. The CDR3 sequence is 13 residues long. Germline assignment: CDR1 LGHDT and CDR2 YNNKEL (reference sequence). The V and J ends lost 1 base and 2 bases respectively, with 4 bases between them.

This clonotype was recorded a few times. The chain employs TRBV19 and TRBJ2-3; no reliable D call. V was cut by 5 bases and J by 0 bases, with 15 bases left in between. The CDR3 totals 16 residues. CDR1 is LNHDA and CDR2 is SQIVND in the germline V gene (reference sequence). This CDR3 reads CASSRGGPISTDTQYF. CDR3 in DNA: TGTGCCAGTAGTCGTGGCGGACCTATTAGCACAGATACGCAGTATTTT.

This chain links TRBV7-2 with TRBJ2-5; 12 nucleotides align to TRBD2. CDR1 is SGHTA, CDR2 FQGNSA, per germline. V lost 1 base and J lost 5; bases outside the gene matches: 5. There are 16 residues in the CDR3. In DNA, the CDR3 is TGTGCCAGCAGCTTAGGGACTAGCGGGGAGGTGGAGACCCAGTACTTC. Translation gives CASSLGTSGEVETQYF.

This CDR3 is CSARVPTNYGYTF. Here the CDR3 DNA reads TGCAGTGCTAGAGTCCCCACTAACTATGGCTACACCTTC. The chain employs TRBV20-1 and TRBJ1-2; D is uncertain. The CDR3 runs 13 residues. V was pared by 1 base and J by 0 bases, with 6 bases between. Germline CDR1 DFQATT, CDR2 SNEGSKA (reference sequence).

This clonotype was seen repeatedly, ten times or more. The chain recombines TRBV19 with TRBJ2-7; D uncertain. Germline V gene lookup returns CDR1 LNHDA and CDR2 SQIVND (reference sequence). This CDR3 is 21 amino acids long. The ends were cut back, 4 bases at V and 3 bases at J, with 34 bases in the middle. The CDR3 loop is CASSKSPASVVPSITNYEQYF. The DNA of the CDR3 is TGTGCCAGTAGTAAATCCCCGGCCAGCGTGGTACCCTCAATTACTAACTACGAGCAGTACTTC.

This clonotype was observed at least ten times. The J gene is TRBJ2-3, the V gene TRBV6-1; tentatively, D is TRBD2 (5 bases). Trimming removed 8 bases at V and 6 bases at J, with 21 bases between. The V gene's germline CDR1 is MNHNS and CDR2 SASEGT. There are 15 residues in the CDR3. The CDR3 DNA is TGTGCCAGCGAGGGTGCCCGCACGCGGGTTGATACGCAGTATTTT. It specifies CASEGARTRVDTQYF.

This sequence joins TRBV9 and TRBJ1-1; tentative D call: TRBD1 (5 bases). This CDR3 is built from 14 residues. The germline CDR1 and CDR2 sequences are SGDLS and YYNGEE. Trimming removed 4 bases from V and 1 base from J, with 11 bases in between. The CDR3 bases are TGTGCCAGCAGCCCAATCCAGGGGAACACTGAAGCTTTCTTT. Protein: CASSPIQGNTEAFF.

The chain recombines TRBV11-2 with TRBJ1-5, with D tentatively TRBD1 (5 bases). Trimming stripped 5 bases from V and 6 bases from J, with 20 bases between. Germline V gene data show CDR1 as SGHAT and CDR2 as FQNNGV. This CDR3 is built from 16 residues. The CDR3 spells CASSQSLGGGRQPQHF. In DNA form, the CDR3 reads TGTGCCAGCAGCCAGAGTTTGGGGGGAGGGCGTCAGCCCCAGCATTTT. The entire variable domain, with the rest obtained from reference TRBV11-2 and TRBJ1-5, is as follows: EAGVAQSPRYKIIEKRQSVAFWCNPISGHATLYWYQQILGQGPKLLIQFQNNGVVDDSQLPKDRFSAERLKGVDSTLKIQPAKLEDSAVYLCASSQSLGGGRQPQHFGDGTRLSIL.

The V call is TRBV7-8, the J call TRBJ2-3, with 15 bases identical to TRBD2. This CDR3 has 18 amino acids. Germline V CDR1 and CDR2: SGHVS, FQNEAQ. V lost 5 bases to trimming and J lost 5 bases; unmatched junction nucleotides: 11. CDR3 sequence reads: CASSIPLAGLAGGDTQYF. The CDR3 region has the DNA TGTGCCAGCAGCATACCCCTAGCGGGACTAGCGGGGGGAGATACGCAGTATTTT. Variable domain in full (rest from reference TRBV7-8 and TRBJ2-3): GAGVSQSPRYKVAKRGQDVALRCDPISGHVSLFWYQQALGQGPEFLTYFQNEAQLDKSGLPSDRFFAERPEGSVSTLKIQRTQQEDSAVYLCASSIPLAGLAGGDTQYFGPGTRLTVL.

The J gene is TRBJ2-7, the V gene TRBV12-3 or TRBV12-4; D may be TRBD2 (6 bases). The V and J ends lost 4 bases and 4 bases respectively, with 11 bases between them. CDR3 length: 13 residues. In DNA form, the CDR3 reads TGTGCCAGCAGTTCCGGGACTTCGTACGAGCAGTACTTC. This sequence encodes CASSSGTSYEQYF.

J is TRBJ2-1 and V is TRBV15; no clear D gene. This CDR3 region has 15 residues. V was clipped by 1 base and J by 6 bases, with 13 bases between them. Germline lookup yields CDR1 LNHNV and CDR2 YYDKDF (reference sequence). CDR3 amino acids: CATSRVITTRNEQFF. In nucleotides, the CDR3 is TGTGCCACCAGCAGAGTAATTACAACCCGCAATGAGCAGTTCTTC.

Ten or more counts support this clonotype. The chain has TRBV4-2 and TRBJ1-2; D not resolved. The CDR3 has 15 residues. The V gene's germline CDR1 is LGHNA and CDR2 YNFKEQ. Trimming stripped 0 bases from V and 3 bases from J, with 11 bases between. As DNA, the CDR3 is TGTGCCAGCAGCCAAGAACGGATGGGCGACTATGGCTACACCTTC. As protein: CASSQERMGDYGYTF.

This clonotype appeared a few times. V is TRBV18 and J is TRBJ2-2; D unresolved. This CDR3 is 15 amino acids long. Germline values: CDR1 KGHSH, CDR2 LQKENI. The ends were cut back, 0 bases at V and 6 bases at J, with 11 bases in the middle. CDR3 sequence reads: CASSPPHLGPGELFF. The CDR3 coding sequence is TGTGCCAGCTCACCACCACATTTGGGTCCCGGGGAGCTGTTTTTT.

This clonotype has a handful of counts. This chain joins TRBV18 and TRBJ1-5; unclear D gene. Between the trimmed V and J ends, which lost 1 base and 4 bases, there was a span of 8 bases. The CDR3 is 14 amino acids. Germline CDR1 KGHSH, CDR2 LQKENI. CDR3 sequence reads: CASSPQHSNQPQHF. CDR3 bases: TGTGCCAGCTCACCACAACACTCGAATCAGCCCCAGCATTTT.

The sample holds many counts of this clonotype. The V and J genes are TRBV24-1 and TRBJ1-4, with 8 nucleotides matching TRBD1. CDR1 and CDR2 (germline): KGHDR, SFDVKD. J gave up 10 bases and V 3 bases, and 6 bases lay outside the gene matches. This CDR3 is built from 14 residues. This CDR3 is CATSDTGGDGKLFF. The CDR3 DNA is TGTGCCACCAGTGATACAGGGGGAGATGGAAAACTGTTTTTT.